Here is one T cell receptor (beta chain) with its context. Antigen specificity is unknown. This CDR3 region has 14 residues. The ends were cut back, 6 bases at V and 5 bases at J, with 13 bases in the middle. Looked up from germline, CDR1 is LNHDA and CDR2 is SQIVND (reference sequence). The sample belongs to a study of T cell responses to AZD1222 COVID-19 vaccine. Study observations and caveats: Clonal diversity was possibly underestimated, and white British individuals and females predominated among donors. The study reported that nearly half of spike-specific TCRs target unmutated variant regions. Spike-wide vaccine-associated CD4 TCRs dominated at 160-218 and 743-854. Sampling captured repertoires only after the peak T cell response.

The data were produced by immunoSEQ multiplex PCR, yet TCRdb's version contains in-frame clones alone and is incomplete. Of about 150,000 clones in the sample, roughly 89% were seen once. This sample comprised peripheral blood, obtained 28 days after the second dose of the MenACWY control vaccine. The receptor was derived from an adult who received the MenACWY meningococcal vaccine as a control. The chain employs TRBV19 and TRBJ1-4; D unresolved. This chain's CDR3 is CASSDPDRNEKLFF. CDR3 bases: TGTGCCAGTAGCGATCCAGACCGCAATGAAAAACTGTTTTTT.